A single sample is the source of the 14 T cell receptor beta chains below, sequenced in a study of blood T cell repertoires in COVID-19. Profiling relied on immunoSEQ multiplex PCR, and the TCRdb table lists in-frame clones only, not all of them. Of 190,000 or so clones in the sample, around 90% were seen once. Sequences were obtained from PBMCs or T cells enriched from blood (not recorded which). Source of these receptors: a woman in her twenties or thirties who had recovered from COVID-19.

This chain's CDR3 is CASSLWSGNTEAFF. CDR3 bases: TGTGCCAGCAGCTTATGGTCGGGGAATACTGAAGCTTTCTTT. This chain links TRBV7-6 with TRBJ1-1; no firm D call. The germline V gene encodes CDR1 SGHVS and CDR2 FNYEAQ. The CDR3 spans 14 residues. The V and J ends lost 2 bases and 5 bases respectively, with 12 bases between them.

This chain links TRBV13 with TRBJ1-2; possible D gene TRBD1, 5 bases. The germline CDR1 and CDR2 sequences are PRHDT and FYEKMQ (reference sequence). The CDR3 covers 13 residues. V gave up 2 bases and J gave up 7 bases, with 11 bases separating them. The CDR3 coding sequence is TGTGCCAGCAGCTTATCGACAGTCATTGGCTACACCTTC. This encodes CASSLSTVIGYTF.

This chain connects TRBV10-1 to TRBJ1-6; 7 bases match TRBD1. Germline V gives CDR1 WNHNN, CDR2 SYGVQD (reference sequence). With 6 bases clipped from V and 0 bases from J, the junction kept 17 bases outside the gene matches. CDR3 size: 20 residues. The CDR3 coding sequence is TGCGCCAGCAGACATCCGGGACAGTCAAGTTTTAGCTCCTATAATTCACCCCTCCACTTT. Amino acids: CASRHPGQSSFSSYNSPLHF.

The chain carries TRBV4-2 and TRBJ2-7, with 7 bases matching TRBD1. The CDR3 spans 16 residues. V was clipped by 2 bases and J by 0 bases; unmatched bases: 7. Germline V CDR1 and CDR2: LGHNA, YNFKEQ. In nucleotides, the CDR3 is TGTGCCAGCAGCCAACCGACAGGGTCGAGCTCCTACGAGCAGTACTTC. Translation: CASSQPTGSSSYEQYF.

The chain joins TRBV7-6 to TRBJ2-5, with a tentative D call TRBD2 (6 bases). The CDR3 loop spans 11 amino acids. V was clipped by 3 bases and J by 7 bases, with 6 bases between them. The germline gives CDR1 SGHVS, CDR2 FNYEAQ. The CDR3 here is CASSLGGTQYF. CDR3 in DNA: TGTGCCAGCAGCTTGGGGGGGACCCAGTACTTC.

DNA of the CDR3: TGTGCCAGCAGCCAAGCTCTGGGGGGGGAAGAGACCCAGTACTTC. It is translated as CASSQALGGEETQYF. The chain combines TRBV3-1 (or the pseudogene TRBV3-2) with TRBJ2-5; TRBD2 matches at 7 bases. Trimming cost V 1 base and J 3 bases; bases outside gene matches: 5. The CDR3 consists of 15 residues. The germline gives CDR1 LGHDT, CDR2 YNNKEL (reference sequence).

This clone was detected a few times. The J gene is TRBJ2-1, the V gene TRBV11-2, with TRBD1 identical over 8 bases. The CDR3 runs to 15 residues. Germline V gene data show CDR1 as SGHAT and CDR2 as FQNNGV. The V segment lost 3 bases and the J segment 0 bases; nucleotides outside the gene matches: 1. The CDR3 sequence is CASSFTGGSYNEQFF. The CDR3 region has the DNA TGTGCCAGCAGCTTCACAGGGGGCTCCTACAATGAGCAGTTCTTC.

The V gene is TRBV27, the J gene TRBJ1-1; TRBD1 agrees at 8 bases. The CDR3 contains 14 residues. Germline trimming cut 6 bases from V and 3 bases from J; bases unmatched to any gene: 6. Germline CDR1 MNHEY, CDR2 SMNVEV (reference sequence). The CDR3 region has the DNA TGTGCCAGCAGAATCTCACAGGGGGACACTGAAGCTTTCTTT. It yields the protein CASRISQGDTEAFF.

In this sample, this clone turned up once. This rearrangement joins TRBV29-1 to TRBJ1-3; TRBD1 is a possible D gene (5 bases). The length of the CDR3 is 18 residues. Trimming left V 2 bases short and J 0 bases short, with 20 bases between. Germline V gene data show CDR1 as SQVTM and CDR2 as ANQGSEA. The CDR3 nucleotides read TGCAGCGTTGAATGGGCCCCTTCAGGGTCCTACTCTGGAAACACCATATATTTT. Protein: CSVEWAPSGSYSGNTIYF.

V and J are TRBV4-1 and TRBJ1-5; D ambiguous. CDR1 and CDR2 (germline): MGHRA, YSYEKL. The CDR3 consists of 13 residues. The V and J ends lost 0 bases and 6 bases respectively, with 6 bases between them. CDR3: CASSQDPSQPQHF. DNA for the CDR3: TGCGCCAGCAGCCAAGATCCGAGTCAGCCCCAGCATTTT.

The chain couples TRBV30 to TRBJ2-2; a possible D gene is TRBD1 (5 bases). Trimming removed 5 bases from V and 5 bases from J, with 6 bases in between. Germline V gene data show CDR1 as GTSNPN and CDR2 as SVGIG (reference sequence). CDR3 length equals 11 residues. The CDR3 loop reads CAWGQTGELFF. The CDR3 nucleotides read TGTGCCTGGGGACAAACCGGGGAGCTGTTTTTT.

This clone has only one observation. This rearrangement joins TRBV24-1 to TRBJ1-1, with TRBD1 identical over 7 bases. With V trimmed by 4 bases and J by 8 bases, 3 bases remained unmatched. Germline V gene data show CDR1 as KGHDR and CDR2 as SFDVKD. This CDR3 spans 12 amino acids. CDR3 residues: CATSESTGEAFF. CDR3 bases: TGTGCCACCAGTGAGTCGACAGGGGAAGCTTTCTTT.

The chain is built from TRBV11-1 and TRBJ2-5; TRBD2 is a possible D gene (6 bases). Germline V gives CDR1 SGHAT, CDR2 FQDESV (reference sequence). Trimming left V 6 bases short and J 5 bases short, with 16 bases between. The CDR3 contains 14 residues. CDR3 region: CASRKQEGWETQYF. The CDR3 DNA follows: TGTGCCAGCAGAAAACAGGAGGGCTGGGAGACCCAGTACTTC. Together with reference TRBV11-1 and TRBJ2-5, the CDR3 gives the full variable domain: EAEVAQSPRYKITEKSQAVAFWCDPISGHATLYWYRQILGQGPELLVQFQDESVVDDSQLPKDRFSAERLKGVDSTLKIQPAELGDSAMYLCASRKQEGWETQYFGPGTRLLVL.

In this sample, this clone turned up a few times. The rearrangement uses TRBV19 and TRBJ2-7, with 10 positions matching TRBD2. The V and J ends lost 3 bases and 2 bases, in that order; junction bases with no gene match: 4. CDR3 length: 15 amino acids. Germline V gives CDR1 LNHDA, CDR2 SQIVND (reference sequence). The CDR3, as DNA: TGTGCCAGTAGTATCGCCGGGACTAGCGCCTACGAGCAGTACTTC. This encodes CASSIAGTSAYEQYF.